This T cell receptor (beta chain) derives from a study of blood T cell repertoires in COVID-19. All enrollees were roughly 18 to 89 years old and from roughly 26 US areas. Cohort 3 donors counted as recovered after two negative PCRs, clearance, or resolved symptoms. The CDR3 runs 16 residues. V lost 3 bases and J lost 4; bases outside the gene matches: 8. Looked up from germline, CDR1 is KGHSH and CDR2 is LQKENI. As originally analysed: From reference gene primer amplification, estimates of nucleated cell counts were derived. The data were produced by immunoSEQ multiplex PCR, yet TCRdb's version contains in-frame clones alone and is incomplete. That table furnishes V, J and clone size, whereas the DNA furnished D and trimming. The table records a few hundred thousand clones, roughly 89% of them present only once.

The receptor's source is a woman between 50 and 59 years old who had recovered from COVID-19. V usage is TRBV18 and J usage is TRBJ1-3; 8 bases fit TRBD1. The specimen was PBMCs or T cells enriched from blood (not recorded which). CDR3 loop: CASSPSRTGRGNTIYF. CDR3 DNA: TGTGCCAGCTCACCCAGCCGGACAGGGCGGGGAAACACCATATATTTT. The whole variable domain, remainder taken from reference TRBV18 and TRBJ1-3, is NAGVMQNPRHLVRRRGQEARLRCSPMKGHSHVYWYRQLPEEGLKFMVYLQKENIIDESGMPKERFSAEFPKEGPSILRIQQVVRGDSAAYFCASSPSRTGRGNTIYFGEGSWLTVV.